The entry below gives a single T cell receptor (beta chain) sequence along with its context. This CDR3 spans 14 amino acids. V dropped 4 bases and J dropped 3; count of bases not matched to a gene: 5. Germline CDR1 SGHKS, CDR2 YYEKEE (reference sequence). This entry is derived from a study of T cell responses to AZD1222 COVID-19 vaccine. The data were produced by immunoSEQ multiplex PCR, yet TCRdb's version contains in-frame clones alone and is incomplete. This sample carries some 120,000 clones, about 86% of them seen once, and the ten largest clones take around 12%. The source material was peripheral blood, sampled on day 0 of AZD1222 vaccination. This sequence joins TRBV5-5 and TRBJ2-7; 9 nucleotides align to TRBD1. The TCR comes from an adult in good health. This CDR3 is CASSTGTGFYEQYF. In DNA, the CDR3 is TGTGCCAGCAGCACCGGGACAGGGTTCTACGAGCAGTACTTC.